This T cell receptor beta chain is drawn from a study of blood T cell repertoires in COVID-19. Study-level information: The analysed material was cDNA or gDNA that came from T cells, B-cell-depleted T cells, or PBMCs.

The study assigned cohorts using participant-reported clinical history. In the original workflow: How many nucleated cells were present was estimated from reference gene primer amplification. Assay: immunoSEQ multiplex PCR; the TCRdb copy retains only in-frame clones and omits some. V, J and clone size are taken as reported in that table, and D and trimming were inferred from the DNA itself. The sample carries around 200,000 clones, 80% recorded once. The sequenced sample was PBMCs or T cells enriched from blood (not recorded which). The origin of this receptor is a middle-aged woman with acute COVID-19.

The CDR3 reads CASSLTGAGEKLFF. CDR3 coding DNA: TGTGCCAGCAGCTTAACGGGGGCTGGGGAAAAACTGTTTTTT. The chain combines TRBV7-3 with TRBJ1-4, with a tentative D call TRBD1 (6 bases). The germline gives CDR1 SGHTA, CDR2 FQGTGA. Trimming shortened V by 0 bases and J by 8 bases, and 10 bases separated the two germline ends. This CDR3 spans 14 amino acids.